This entry lists 9 T cell receptor beta chains sequenced from one sample in a study of blood T cells in healthy people across ages. Together with a sample-barcoded 5' primer, a J-beta primer mix was included in a second PCR lasting about 7 to 11 cycles. TCRdb independently ran MiXCR on the 5' RACE reads; one entry per CDR3 protein. This table holds 600,000 to 650,000 distinct CDR3 sequences, roughly three fifths found once. The sequencing input was blood. The receptor set was obtained from a man between 60 and 75 years old in good health.

This clonotype was seen more than once but under ten times. The CDR3 DNA reads TGTGCCAGCGTCCGACAGGGCCCTGAGACCCAGTACTTC. Translating it yields CASVRQGPETQYF. The J gene is TRBJ2-5, the V gene TRBV7-6, with 7 bases fitting TRBD1. V lost 8 bases to trimming and J lost 5 bases; unmatched junction nucleotides: 8. In germline, CDR1 is SGHVS, CDR2 FNYEAQ. The length of the CDR3 is 13 residues. The entire variable domain, with the rest obtained from reference TRBV7-6 and TRBJ2-5, is as follows: GAGVSQSPRYKVTKRGQDVALRCDPISGHVSLYWYRQALGQGPEFLTYFNYEAQQDKSGLPNDRFSAERPEGSISTLTIQRTEQRDSAMYRCASVRQGPETQYFGPGTRLLVL.

In its sample, this clonotype was seen a few times. V gene TRBV3-1 combines with J gene TRBJ2-1, with D perhaps TRBD1 or TRBD2 (6 bases each). The germline CDR1 and CDR2 sequences are LGHDT and YNNKEL (reference sequence). The CDR3 totals 14 residues. Deletions cut 0 bases from V and 10 bases from J, with 13 bases between. The DNA of the CDR3 is TGTGCCAGCAGCCAAGATTCTGGGGGGCGGGAGCAGTTCTTC. Translation: CASSQDSGGREQFF.

This chain uses TRBV28 with TRBJ1-6; TRBD1 might be the D (6 bases). V gave up 8 bases and J gave up 9 bases, with 11 bases separating them. CDR3 length equals 12 residues. Germline V gives CDR1 MDHEN, CDR2 SYDVKM. The CDR3 sequence is CASGGAGSPLHF. Written as DNA, the CDR3 is TGTGCCAGCGGGGGGGCAGGTTCACCCCTCCACTTT.

This clonotype showed up just once. The chain carries TRBV20-1 and TRBJ1-5, with D possibly matching TRBD1 (6 bases). CDR1 and CDR2 from the germline V gene are DFQATT and SNEGSKA (reference sequence). Trimming shortened V by 6 bases and J by 0 bases, and 15 bases separated the two germline ends. The CDR3 covers 15 residues. CDR3 loop: CSATSGEYSNQPQHF. CDR3 nucleotide sequence: TGCAGTGCCACCTCAGGGGAATATAGCAATCAGCCCCAGCATTTT.

This clonotype showed up just once. The V gene is TRBV9, the J gene TRBJ1-1, with D maybe TRBD1 (5 bases). V gave up 4 bases and J gave up 6 bases, with 13 bases separating them. Germline V CDR1 and CDR2: SGDLS, YYNGEE. The CDR3 is made up of 13 amino acids. CDR3 nucleotide sequence: TGTGCCAGCAGCTTGGGGGACCACGCTGAAGCTTTCTTT. Translated, it gives CASSLGDHAEAFF. The full variable domain, completed using reference TRBV9 and TRBJ1-1, is DSGVTQTPKHLITATGQRVTLRCSPRSGDLSVYWYQQSLDQGLQFLIQYYNGEERAKGNILERFSAQQFPDLHSELNLSSLELGDSALYFCASSLGDHAEAFFGQGTRLTVV.

In this sample, this clonotype turned up once. The CDR3 bases are TGTGCCAGCAGCGTAGACGGACAGGCCCGAGGGACTGAAGCTTTCTTT. It yields the protein CASSVDGQARGTEAFF. The chain couples TRBV9 to TRBJ1-1, with 7 bases identical to TRBD1. The CDR3 consists of 16 residues. Germline V gene data show CDR1 as SGDLS and CDR2 as YYNGEE. The junction had 10 bases not matched to a gene; V was cut back by 0 bases and J by 5 bases.

This clonotype was picked up a small number of times. The chain joins TRBV18 to TRBJ2-5; D may be TRBD1 or TRBD2 (5 bases each). The germline V and J ends were trimmed by 3 bases and 1 base, with 18 bases remaining between them. The CDR3 spans 17 residues. In germline, CDR1 is KGHSH, CDR2 LQKENI. This chain's CDR3 is CASSPIRGAGLQETQYF. CDR3 bases: TGTGCCAGCTCACCGATTCGAGGGGCAGGACTCCAAGAGACCCAGTACTTC.

The rearrangement links TRBV21-1 to TRBJ1-2; the table's D call, TRBD1, was not checked against the DNA. TRBV21-1 is reported as a pseudogene. This CDR3 region has 13 residues. CDR3 DNA sequence: TGTGCCAGCAGCTCAGGGGGACTTTATGGCTACACCTTC. Its protein product is CASSSGGLYGYTF.

The rearrangement joins TRBV20-1 to TRBJ2-1; maybe TRBD1 (6 bases). CDR1 DFQATT and CDR2 SNEGSKA come from the germline V gene (reference sequence). The CDR3 spans 16 residues. The ends were cut back, 5 bases at V and 2 bases at J, with 19 bases in the middle. Written as DNA, the CDR3 is TGCAGTGCTCAAAAGATCGGGACACCTACCTACAATGAGCAGTTCTTC. Encoded protein: CSAQKIGTPTYNEQFF.